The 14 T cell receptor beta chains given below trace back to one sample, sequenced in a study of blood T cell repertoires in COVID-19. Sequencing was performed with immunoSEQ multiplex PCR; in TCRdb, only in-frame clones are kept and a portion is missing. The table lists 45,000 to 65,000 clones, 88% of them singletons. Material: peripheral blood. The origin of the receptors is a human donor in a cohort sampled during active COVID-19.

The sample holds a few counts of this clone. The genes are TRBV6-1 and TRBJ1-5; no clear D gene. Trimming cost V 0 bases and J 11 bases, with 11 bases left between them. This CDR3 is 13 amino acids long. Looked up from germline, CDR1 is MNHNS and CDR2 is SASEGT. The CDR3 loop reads CASSEARDLAQHF. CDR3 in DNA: TGTGCCAGCAGTGAAGCAAGAGATTTAGCCCAGCATTTT.

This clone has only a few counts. The CDR3 sequence is CASSRTGPANTGELFF. The DNA of the CDR3 is TGTGCCAGCAGTCGGACAGGGCCCGCGAACACCGGGGAGCTGTTTTTT. The rearrangement joins TRBV2 to TRBJ2-2; 8 positions match TRBD1. The CDR3 extends over 16 amino acids. Trimming cost V 5 bases and J 0 bases; bases outside gene matches: 5. Germline CDR1 reads SNHLY; CDR2 reads FYNNEI.

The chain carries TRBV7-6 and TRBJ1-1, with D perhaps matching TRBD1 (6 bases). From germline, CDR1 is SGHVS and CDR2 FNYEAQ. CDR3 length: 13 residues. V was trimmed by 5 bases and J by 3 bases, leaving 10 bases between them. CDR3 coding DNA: TGTGCCAGCAGCCCGCAGGGGTACACTGAAGCTTTCTTT. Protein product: CASSPQGYTEAFF. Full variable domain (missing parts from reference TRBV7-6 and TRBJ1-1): GAGVSQSPRYKVTKRGQDVALRCDPISGHVSLYWYRQALGQGPEFLTYFNYEAQQDKSGLPNDRFSAERPEGSISTLTIQRTEQRDSAMYRCASSPQGYTEAFFGQGTRLTVV.

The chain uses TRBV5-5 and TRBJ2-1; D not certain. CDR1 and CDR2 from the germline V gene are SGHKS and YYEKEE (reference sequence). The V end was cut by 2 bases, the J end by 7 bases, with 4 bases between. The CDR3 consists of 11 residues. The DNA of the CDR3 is TGTGCCAGCAGCTTCAGGAATGAGCAGTTCTTC. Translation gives CASSFRNEQFF. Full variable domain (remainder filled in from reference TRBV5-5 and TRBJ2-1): DAGVTQSPTHLIKTRGQQVTLRCSPISGHKSVSWYQQVLGQGPQFIFQYYEKEERGRGNFPDRFSARQFPNYSSELNVNALLLGDSALYLCASSFRNEQFFGPGTRLTVL.

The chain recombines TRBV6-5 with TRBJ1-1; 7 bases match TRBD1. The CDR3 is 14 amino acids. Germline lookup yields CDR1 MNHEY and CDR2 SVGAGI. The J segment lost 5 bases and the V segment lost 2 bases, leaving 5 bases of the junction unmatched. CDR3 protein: CASSYRGQGTEAFF. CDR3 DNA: TGTGCCAGCAGTTACAGGGGGCAGGGGACTGAAGCTTTCTTT.

The CDR3 here is CASSTPGRDFNEQFF. The CDR3 bases are TGTGCCAGCAGTACCCCGGGGCGGGATTTCAATGAGCAGTTCTTC. The V gene is TRBV28, the J gene TRBJ2-1, with D tentatively TRBD2 (6 bases). Germline V gene sequence: CDR1 MDHEN, CDR2 SYDVKM. V was trimmed by 5 bases and J by 6 bases, leaving 17 bases between them. CDR3 length equals 15 residues. The whole variable domain, filled in from reference TRBV28 and TRBJ2-1, reads DVKVTQSSRYLVKRTGEKVFLECVQDMDHENMFWYRQDPGLGLRLIYFSYDVKMKEKGDIPEGYSVSREKKERFSLILESASTNQTSMYLCASSTPGRDFNEQFFGPGTRLTVL.

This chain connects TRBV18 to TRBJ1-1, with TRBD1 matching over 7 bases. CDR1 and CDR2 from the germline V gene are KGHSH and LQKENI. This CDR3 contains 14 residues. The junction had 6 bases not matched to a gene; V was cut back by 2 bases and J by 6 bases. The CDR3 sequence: CASSPNRGLAEAFF. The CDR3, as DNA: TGTGCCAGCTCACCAAACAGGGGCCTAGCTGAAGCTTTCTTT. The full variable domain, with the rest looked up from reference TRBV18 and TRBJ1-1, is NAGVMQNPRHLVRRRGQEARLRCSPMKGHSHVYWYRQLPEEGLKFMVYLQKENIIDESGMPKERFSAEFPKEGPSILRIQQVVRGDSAAYFCASSPNRGLAEAFFGQGTRLTVV.

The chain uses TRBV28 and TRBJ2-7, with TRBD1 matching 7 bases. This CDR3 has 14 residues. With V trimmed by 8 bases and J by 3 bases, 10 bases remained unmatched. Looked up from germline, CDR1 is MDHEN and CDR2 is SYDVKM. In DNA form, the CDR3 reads TGTGCCAGCGGCCCACGACAGGGCGACTACGAGCAGTACTTC. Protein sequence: CASGPRQGDYEQYF.

The CDR3 coding sequence is TGTGCCAGCAGCTTAGTAAACCGGGATGGCTACACCTTC. Encoded protein: CASSLVNRDGYTF. V is TRBV7-2 and J is TRBJ1-2; D call uncertain. CDR1 and CDR2 from the germline V gene are SGHTA and FQGNSA. With 1 base removed from V and 6 bases from J, the gap between germline ends came to 9 bases. The CDR3 loop spans 13 amino acids.

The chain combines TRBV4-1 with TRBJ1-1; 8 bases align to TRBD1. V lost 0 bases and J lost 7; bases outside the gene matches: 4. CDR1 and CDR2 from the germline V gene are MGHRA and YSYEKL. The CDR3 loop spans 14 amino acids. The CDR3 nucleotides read TGCGCCAGCAGCCAAGATCGGACAGGGCGTGAAGCTTTCTTT. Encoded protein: CASSQDRTGREAFF.

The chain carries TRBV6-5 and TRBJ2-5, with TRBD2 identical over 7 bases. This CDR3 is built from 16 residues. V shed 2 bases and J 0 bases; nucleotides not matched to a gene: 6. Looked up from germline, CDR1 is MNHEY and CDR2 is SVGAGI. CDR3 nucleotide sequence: TGTGCCAGCAGTTACCCGGGAGGTTGGTACCAAGAGACCCAGTACTTC. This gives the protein CASSYPGGWYQETQYF.

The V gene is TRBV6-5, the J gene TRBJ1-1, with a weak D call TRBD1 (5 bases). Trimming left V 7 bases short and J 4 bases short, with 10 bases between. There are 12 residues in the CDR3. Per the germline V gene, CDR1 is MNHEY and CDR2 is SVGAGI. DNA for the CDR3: TGTGCCAGCACGCGGGGGGGCACTGAAGCTTTCTTT. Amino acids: CASTRGGTEAFF.

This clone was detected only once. CDR3 loop: CASSDQADTQYF. For the CDR3, the DNA is TGCGCCAGCAGTGACCAGGCAGATACGCAGTATTTT. V usage is TRBV10-2 and J usage is TRBJ2-3, with D unresolved. Deletions cut 3 bases from V and 4 bases from J, with 5 bases between. From germline, CDR1 is WSHSY and CDR2 SAAADI. The CDR3 extends over 12 amino acids.

CDR3 in DNA: TGTGCCAGCAGCTCACAGCTAGCTTTGGAGACCCAGTACTTC. This encodes CASSSQLALETQYF. This chain joins TRBV5-4 and TRBJ2-5, with D perhaps matching TRBD2 (5 bases). The V gene's germline CDR1 is SGHNT and CDR2 YYREEE (reference sequence). The V gene lost 3 bases and the J gene lost 5 bases, with 14 bases spanning the gap. The CDR3 consists of 14 residues.